The 21 T cell receptor beta chains reported below all come from one sample, sequenced in a study of blood T cells in healthy people across ages. Primed by a sample-barcoded 5' primer and a J-beta primer mix, a second PCR proceeded for about 7 to 11 cycles. TCRdb re-derived calls from the 5' RACE reads in MiXCR, one entry per CDR3 protein. The data contain 650,000 to 800,000 distinct CDR3 sequences, roughly 44% of them seen just once; the ten biggest clones take up roughly 19%. Sequencing was done on a sample of blood. All receptors come from a man aged 60 to 69 in good health.

The chain couples TRBV6-5 to TRBJ2-4; the D gene is possibly TRBD2 (6 bases). The CDR3 has 13 residues. Trimming pared 5 bases from V and 8 bases from J, leaving 13 bases between. Germline CDR1 and CDR2: MNHEY and SVGAGI. The CDR3 reads CASSRRVADIQYF. For the CDR3, the DNA is TGTGCCAGCAGTAGGAGGGTGGCGGACATTCAGTACTTC.

The CDR3, as DNA: TGTGCCATCGCCTACCTTCAGGGGGATAAAGAGACCCAGTACTTC. Translating gives CAIAYLQGDKETQYF. The rearrangement uses TRBV10-3 and TRBJ2-5, with 7 bases aligning to TRBD1. From germline, CDR1 is ENHRY and CDR2 SYGVKD. The CDR3 is 15 residues long. With V trimmed by 8 bases and J by 3 bases, 12 bases remained unmatched.

The J gene is TRBJ1-1, the V gene TRBV27; D uncertain. Germline-derived CDR1 and CDR2 are MNHEY and SMNVEV (reference sequence). This CDR3 has 14 residues. Trimming removed 2 bases from V and 10 bases from J, with 17 bases in between. The CDR3 nucleotides are TGTGCCAGCAGTTTAGGAGCGTCGGGTAATAGAGCTTTCTTT. Protein sequence: CASSLGASGNRAFF.

The V call is TRBV28, the J call TRBJ2-4; 10 nucleotides agree with TRBD1. CDR3 length equals 16 residues. Germline values: CDR1 MDHEN, CDR2 SYDVKM. V shed 2 bases, J shed 0 bases, and the junction held 1 base outside the gene matches. This CDR3 reads CASSLGTGVAKNIQYF. The CDR3 nucleotides are TGTGCCAGCAGTTTAGGGACAGGGGTAGCCAAAAACATTCAGTACTTC.

This clonotype was found a few times. The chain has TRBV4-3 and TRBJ2-1, with TRBD2 matching 7 bases. J gave up 0 bases and V 7 bases, and 6 bases lay outside the gene matches. CDR1 and CDR2 (germline): LGHNA, YSLEER. There are 15 residues in the CDR3. The CDR3 is CASNLAVSSYNEQFF. CDR3 nucleotide sequence: TGCGCCAGCAACCTAGCGGTAAGCTCCTACAATGAGCAGTTCTTC.

There are a few counts of this clonotype. The rearrangement uses TRBV2 and TRBJ2-5; 8 bases match TRBD1. CDR3 length equals 14 residues. Germline loops: CDR1 SNHLY, CDR2 FYNNEI. Unmatched junction bases numbered 3, after V lost 4 bases and J lost 2 bases. The CDR3 DNA reads as TGTGCCAGCAGTGGACAGGGGACTCAAGAGACCCAGTACTTC. Protein sequence: CASSGQGTQETQYF. The full variable domain, with the rest looked up from reference TRBV2 and TRBJ2-5, is EPEVTQTPSHQVTQMGQEVILRCVPISNHLYFYWYRQILGQKVEFLVSFYNNEISEKSEIFDDQFSVERPDGSNFTLKIRSTKLEDSAMYFCASSGQGTQETQYFGPGTRLLVL.

V is TRBV6-5 and J is TRBJ2-5; D may match TRBD1 or TRBD2 (6 bases each). CDR1 and CDR2 (germline): MNHEY, SVGAGI. CDR3 length: 16 residues. Trimming cost V 2 bases and J 11 bases, with 24 bases left between them. The CDR3 DNA sequence: TGTGCCAGCAGTTACGAGGGGGGAGTCTCCTACAATGAGCAGTACTTC. Translation gives CASSYEGGVSYNEQYF.

The chain joins TRBV20-1 to TRBJ2-1; 14 bases map to TRBD2. Germline V gene data show CDR1 as DFQATT and CDR2 as SNEGSKA (reference sequence). The CDR3 is 16 amino acids. Trimming took 2 bases from V and 4 from J; bases not matched to a gene: 4. The CDR3 loop reads CSARPGLAGGYNEQFF. The CDR3 DNA is TGCAGTGCTAGACCTGGACTAGCGGGGGGTTACAATGAGCAGTTCTTC.

This sequence joins TRBV10-2 and TRBJ1-6; 8 nucleotides align to TRBD1. The ends lost 8 bases at V and 9 bases at J; junction bases unmatched: 6. The CDR3 is 13 residues long. From germline, CDR1 is WSHSY and CDR2 SAAADI. This chain's CDR3 is CASGSGGGSPLHF. The CDR3 bases are TGCGCCAGCGGATCAGGGGGCGGTTCACCCCTCCACTTT.

This clonotype was picked up many times. The chain links TRBV2 to TRBJ1-1; D is uncertain. The germline V gene has CDR1 SNHLY and CDR2 FYNNEI. V shed 3 bases and J shed 0 bases, with 5 bases lying between them. This CDR3 contains 13 residues. CDR3 in DNA: TGTGCCAGCAGTGAGGGCATGAACACTGAAGCTTTCTTT. It specifies CASSEGMNTEAFF.

J is TRBJ1-1 and V is TRBV5-1; D possibly corresponds to TRBD1 (6 bases). V was clipped by 2 bases and J by 8 bases, with 25 bases between them. The CDR3 has 17 residues. The germline V gene encodes CDR1 SGHRS and CDR2 YFSETQ. The CDR3 nucleotides are TGCGCCAGCAGCTTCTACCCAGCCGCAATAGGACAGAGAGAAGCTTTCTTT. Translated: CASSFYPAAIGQREAFF.

This clonotype was detected only a few times. The chain recombines TRBV6-5 with TRBJ2-7, with TRBD2 as a possible D gene (6 bases). Trimming pared 7 bases from V and 5 bases from J, leaving 18 bases between. Germline-derived CDR1 and CDR2 are MNHEY and SVGAGI. This CDR3 comprises 14 residues. Here the CDR3 DNA reads TGTGCCAGCACCGCGGGGAGTCTGAACCACGAGCAGTACTTC. Translation: CASTAGSLNHEQYF.

The chain recombines TRBV20-1 with TRBJ2-7, with D perhaps TRBD1 (5 bases). Germline V gene lookup returns CDR1 DFQATT and CDR2 SNEGSKA (reference sequence). V lost 5 bases and J 3 bases, leaving 14 bases between the germline ends. There are 13 residues in the CDR3. Here the CDR3 DNA reads TGCAGTGCTCTAAACCCGACAGTCTACGAGCAGTACTTC. Its translation: CSALNPTVYEQYF.

This chain joins TRBV28 and TRBJ1-4, with D maybe TRBD1 (5 bases). The CDR3 is 16 residues long. From germline, CDR1 is MDHEN and CDR2 SYDVKM. V shed 5 bases and J shed 8 bases, with 21 bases lying between them. The CDR3 DNA follows: TGTGCCAGCAGTGTTGCCACCCCGGGATGGGACGAAAAACTGTTTTTT. Its translation is CASSVATPGWDEKLFF. Full variable domain (outside the CDR3, taken from reference TRBV28 and TRBJ1-4): DVKVTQSSRYLVKRTGEKVFLECVQDMDHENMFWYRQDPGLGLRLIYFSYDVKMKEKGDIPEGYSVSREKKERFSLILESASTNQTSMYLCASSVATPGWDEKLFFGSGTQLSVL.

This chain uses TRBV6-1 with TRBJ2-1; tentatively, D is TRBD1 (5 bases). The CDR3 is made up of 15 amino acids. V was cut by 2 bases and J by 6 bases, with 14 bases left in between. Germline V lookup: CDR1 MNHNS, CDR2 SASEGT. The CDR3 DNA reads as TGTGCCAGCAGTGAACGGCCAGGGTTTCGCAATGAGCAGTTCTTC. The encoded protein is CASSERPGFRNEQFF.

J is TRBJ1-2 and V is TRBV27; TRBD1 is a possible D gene (5 bases). The V and J ends lost 3 bases and 3 bases respectively, with 11 bases between them. From germline, CDR1 is MNHEY and CDR2 SMNVEV (reference sequence). The CDR3 has 14 amino acids. This CDR3 is CASSFKGPDYGYTF. The CDR3 region has the DNA TGTGCCAGCAGTTTCAAGGGGCCAGACTATGGCTACACCTTC.

This clonotype appeared a few times. V is TRBV9 and J is TRBJ2-1; 7 bases are a match to TRBD1. The CDR3 runs to 15 residues. Germline V gene lookup returns CDR1 SGDLS and CDR2 YYNGEE. The ends lost 1 base at V and 7 bases at J; junction bases unmatched: 8. The chain's CDR3 is CASSVSGQAGNEQFF. CDR3 DNA: TGTGCCAGCAGCGTAAGTGGACAGGCGGGTAATGAGCAGTTCTTC.

The J gene is TRBJ2-4, the V gene TRBV5-1; weak D call: TRBD1 (8 bases). The ends were cut back, 4 bases at V and 3 bases at J, with 14 bases in the middle. Germline CDR1 reads SGHRS; CDR2 reads YFSETQ. The CDR3 spans 15 residues. The CDR3 here is CASSLQGEGKNIQYF. In DNA, the CDR3 is TGCGCCAGCAGCCTACAGGGGGAGGGCAAAAACATTCAGTACTTC.

The CDR3 DNA sequence: TGTGCCAGCAGCCCTCATAAGGCAGGGTCTGTTTTAAATCAGCCCCAGCATTTT. It is translated as CASSPHKAGSVLNQPQHF. The rearrangement links TRBV7-2 to TRBJ1-5, with a weak D call TRBD1 (5 bases). This CDR3 contains 18 residues. Trimming removed 5 bases from V and 4 bases from J, with 24 bases in between. The germline V gene encodes CDR1 SGHTA and CDR2 FQGNSA.

The chain is built from TRBV20-1 and TRBJ2-7; 7 bases agree with TRBD1. This CDR3 spans 15 amino acids. The ends lost 6 bases at V and 4 bases at J; junction bases unmatched: 15. The germline V gene encodes CDR1 DFQATT and CDR2 SNEGSKA (reference sequence). Here the CDR3 reads CSARPQGDPLYEQYF. The CDR3 DNA follows: TGCAGTGCCCGACCCCAGGGGGATCCATTATACGAGCAGTACTTC.

There are a few counts of this clonotype. This chain joins TRBV13 and TRBJ1-2, with D possibly being TRBD1 (5 bases). Germline CDR1 and CDR2: PRHDT and FYEKMQ (reference sequence). CDR3 length: 14 amino acids. Trimming cost V 5 bases and J 5 bases, with 15 bases left between them. DNA for the CDR3: TGTGCCAGCAGCCTCGGGACGAAAGGGTATGGCTACACCTTC. It yields the protein CASSLGTKGYGYTF. Filled out from reference TRBV13 and TRBJ1-2, the complete variable domain reads AAGVIQSPRHLIKEKRETATLKCYPIPRHDTVYWYQQGPGQDPQFLISFYEKMQSDKGSIPDRFSAQQFSDYHSELNMSSLELGDSALYFCASSLGTKGYGYTFGSGTRLTVV.